Sequencing of this T cell receptor (beta chain) was carried out in a study of regulatory T cells in long-lasting Graves disease. About the study: For a period under 3 months, newly diagnosed Graves' patients had taken antithyroid drugs. Study-wide findings and caveats: Reduced TCR diversity was observed in persistent Graves' patients versus newly diagnosed patients.

Time point: newly diagnosed GD, antithyroid drugs for less than 3 months. The TCR library was made from RNA extracted from PBMCs. In this sample, this clonotype turned up many times. Its antigen is unidentified. J lost 3 bases, V lost 0 bases, and 20 bases had no gene match. Germline lookup yields CDR1 DFQATT and CDR2 SNEGSKA (reference sequence). The CDR3 spans 20 residues. TCR beta libraries were built with iRepertoire HTBI primers and Arm-PCR of CDR3 regions. TCRdb used MiXCR to reprocess the multiplex PCR reads, holding one entry per CDR3 protein. Here the sample spans roughly 420,000 distinct CDR3 sequences, about a sixth being singletons. These data were also filed under a second study, of T cells in Graves' hyperthyroidism and ophthalmopathy. Per that study: During a first-round RT-PCR of the TCR CDR3, the HTBI primer set was used. Peripheral blood also featured most of the thyroid clonotypes expanded above 0.001.

The V gene is TRBV20-1, the J gene TRBJ2-1; 7 bases agree with TRBD2. The sequence was collected from a woman in her 30s with Graves disease. Sequenced here: peripheral blood mononuclear cells (PBMCs), sampled at new diagnosis, from a patient treated with antithyroid drugs. CDR3 region: CSARDERASGALSSYNEQFF. The CDR3, as DNA: TGCAGTGCTAGAGATGAGCGGGCTAGCGGAGCGCTGAGTAGCTACAATGAGCAGTTCTTC.